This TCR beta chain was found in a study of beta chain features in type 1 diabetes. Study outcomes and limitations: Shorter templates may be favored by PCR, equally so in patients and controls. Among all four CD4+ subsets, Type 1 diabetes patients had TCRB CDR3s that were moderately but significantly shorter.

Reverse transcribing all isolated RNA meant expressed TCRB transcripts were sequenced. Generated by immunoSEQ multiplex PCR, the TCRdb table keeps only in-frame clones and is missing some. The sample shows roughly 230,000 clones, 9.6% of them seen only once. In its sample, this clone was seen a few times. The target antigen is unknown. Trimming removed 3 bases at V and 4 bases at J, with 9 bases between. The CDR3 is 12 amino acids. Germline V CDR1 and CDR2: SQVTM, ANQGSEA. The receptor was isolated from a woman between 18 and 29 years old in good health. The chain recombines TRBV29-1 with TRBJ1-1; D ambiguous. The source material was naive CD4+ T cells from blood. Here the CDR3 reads CSVERATTEAFF. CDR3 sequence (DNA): TGCAGCGTTGAGAGGGCCACCACTGAAGCTTTCTTT.